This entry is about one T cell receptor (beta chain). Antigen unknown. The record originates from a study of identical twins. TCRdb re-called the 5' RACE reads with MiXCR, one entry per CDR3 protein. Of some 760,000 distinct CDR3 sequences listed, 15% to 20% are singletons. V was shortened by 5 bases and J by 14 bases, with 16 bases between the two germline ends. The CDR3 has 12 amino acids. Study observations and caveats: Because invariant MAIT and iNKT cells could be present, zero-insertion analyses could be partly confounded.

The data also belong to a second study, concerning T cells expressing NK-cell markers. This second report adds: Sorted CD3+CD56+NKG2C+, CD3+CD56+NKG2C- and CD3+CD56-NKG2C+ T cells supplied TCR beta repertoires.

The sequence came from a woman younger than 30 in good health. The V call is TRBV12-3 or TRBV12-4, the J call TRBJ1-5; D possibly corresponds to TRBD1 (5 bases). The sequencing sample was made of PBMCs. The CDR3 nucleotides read TGTGCCAGCAGTCCTGCGGGCGGGACGGAGCATTTT. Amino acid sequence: CASSPAGGTEHF.